This T cell receptor (beta chain) was recorded in a study of blood T cell repertoires in COVID-19. Study context: Italy, Spain and the United States were the sources of the convalescent and acute COVID-19 samples. T cells, B-cell-depleted T cells, or PBMCs provided the cDNA or gDNA that served as material.

The CDR3 length is 17 residues. The trim removed 4 bases at V and 3 bases at J, leaving 14 bases unmatched. Germline V gene data show CDR1 as SGHRS and CDR2 as YFSETQ. Study processing details: Amplification with reference gene primers provided the estimates of nucleated cell counts. Clones were sequenced by immunoSEQ multiplex PCR, and TCRdb holds only the in-frame ones, with some missing. V, J and clone size are those of that table, while D and trimming were read from the DNA. The data hold about 86,000 clones, with 75% to 90% observed a single time. This clonotype was sampled from a woman of 80 years or more with active or convalescent COVID-19. The specimen was peripheral blood. This chain joins TRBV5-1 and TRBJ2-3, with TRBD2 identical over 7 bases. CDR3 sequence: CASSPASGDPSTDTQYF. As DNA, the CDR3 is TGCGCCAGCAGCCCGGCTAGCGGCGACCCCTCTACAGATACGCAGTATTTT.